This T cell receptor (beta chain) was sequenced for a study of cytomegalovirus exposure and HLA in healthy donors. The PCR contained 60 Vbeta and 13 Jbeta primers. Libraries were prepared by immunoSEQ multiplex PCR; TCRdb keeps only in-frame clonotypes and omits some of them. The table records under 150,000 clones, 82% of them present only once. General observations from the study: Some TCR beta chains (more than 150 of them) were listed as cytomegalovirus-associated. According to reports, the classifier identified cytomegalovirus status with high specificity and sensitivity. Excluded: some indistinguishable V segments such as TRBV6-2 and TRBV6-3.

The CDR3 runs 14 residues. V was shortened by 8 bases and J by 0 bases, with 12 bases between the two germline ends. Germline CDR1 and CDR2: SNHLY and FYNNEI. This clone has only a few counts. Its antigen is still unknown. There were likely unrecorded immune exposures, though donors were nominally healthy when sampled. The receptor comes from a male donor in good health and CMV-seronegative. The J gene is TRBJ2-3, the V gene TRBV2; D possibly corresponds to TRBD2 (5 bases). The sequenced sample consisted of PBMCs. This chain's CDR3 is CASGLSGSTDTQYF. For the CDR3, the DNA is TGTGCCAGCGGGTTAAGCGGAAGCACAGATACGCAGTATTTT.